The sample holds many counts of the clone carrying this T cell receptor beta chain. Its antigen is not identified. Using a J-beta primer mix together with a sample-barcoded 5' primer, a second PCR was run for roughly 6 to 11 cycles. Using its own MiXCR run on the 5' RACE reads, TCRdb lists one record per CDR3 protein. The data show hundreds of thousands of distinct CDR3 sequences, roughly 25% seen once. This sample is drawn from a study of blood T cells in healthy people across ages. Study-wide results and caveats: Because donor CMV status was unknown, expanded clonotype changes were possibly confounded. Older individuals had lower TCR beta diversity per million T cells (the decline was roughly linear).

V lost 1 base, J lost 2 bases, and 9 bases lay in between. The CDR3 runs 14 residues. Isolation recovered at least 7 million PBMCs from every sample. These same records also appear under a second study, on T cells of mothers and their children. That paper notes: All donors were healthy and Caucasian; they were a few mothers and their six children.

Sequencing used blood. The TCR comes from a boy aged 10-17 years in good health. This chain connects TRBV12-3 or TRBV12-4 to TRBJ2-7, with no clear D. CDR3 in amino acids: CASSLEALAYEQYF. The CDR3 DNA sequence: TGTGCCAGCAGTTTAGAAGCCTTGGCCTACGAGCAGTACTTC.